These 26 T cell receptor beta chains share one sample of origin, sequenced in a study of technical replicates of blood from several donors. Sequencing was performed with immunoSEQ multiplex PCR; in TCRdb, only in-frame clones are kept and a portion is missing. Of about 87,000 clones in the sample, 95% are singletons; the top ten hold around 0.3%. The sequenced sample consisted of T cells isolated from PBMCs. These receptors originate from a human donor in good health.

This chain connects TRBV9 to TRBJ1-4; D is perhaps TRBD1 (6 bases). This CDR3 is 15 amino acids long. Trimming stripped 3 bases from V and 0 bases from J, with 9 bases between. CDR1 and CDR2 (germline): SGDLS, YYNGEE. Here the CDR3 DNA reads TGTGCCAGCAGCGCAGGGACATCAACTAATGAAAAACTGTTTTTT. Translation gives CASSAGTSTNEKLFF.

This sequence joins TRBV19 and TRBJ2-7; 14 positions agree with TRBD2. The CDR3 is 16 residues long. The ends lost 6 bases at V and 2 bases at J; junction bases unmatched: 6. CDR1 is LNHDA, CDR2 SQIVND, per germline (reference sequence). CDR3 in DNA: TGTGCCAGTAGGGGACTAGCGGGAGTGGGAACCTACGAGCAGTACTTC. It encodes CASRGLAGVGTYEQYF.

The V and J genes are TRBV30 and TRBJ1-2; D remains unclear. Trimming shortened V by 3 bases and J by 0 bases, and 8 bases separated the two germline ends. Germline values: CDR1 GTSNPN, CDR2 SVGIG (reference sequence). This CDR3 spans 13 amino acids. Written as DNA, the CDR3 is TGTGCCTGGAGCTCTGACACTAACTATGGCTACACCTTC. This codes for CAWSSDTNYGYTF.

V gene TRBV7-3 combines with J gene TRBJ1-1; possibly TRBD1 for D (5 bases). Germline CDR1 reads SGHTA; CDR2 reads FQGTGA. Trimming pared 1 base from V and 6 bases from J, leaving 9 bases between. The CDR3 extends over 13 amino acids. The CDR3, as DNA: TGTGCCAGCAGCTTAATGTCGGGGGCTGAAGCTTTCTTT. Residues: CASSLMSGAEAFF. The whole variable domain, filled in from reference TRBV7-3 and TRBJ1-1, reads GAGVSQTPSNKVTEKGKYVELRCDPISGHTALYWYRQSLGQGPEFLIYFQGTGAADDSGLPNDRFFAVRPEGSVSTLKIQRTERGDSAVYLCASSLMSGAEAFFGQGTRLTVV.

V gene TRBV28 combines with J gene TRBJ2-1; 9 nucleotides align to TRBD1. Germline assignment: CDR1 MDHEN and CDR2 SYDVKM. This CDR3 is 15 amino acids long. The junction had 5 bases not matched to a gene; V was cut back by 6 bases and J by 2 bases. CDR3 in amino acids: CASSRGQGPYNEQFF. The CDR3 region has the DNA TGTGCCAGCAGCCGAGGACAGGGGCCCTACAATGAGCAGTTCTTC.

This chain joins TRBV15 and TRBJ2-5; 11 bases map to TRBD2. Germline trimming cut 0 bases from V and 5 bases from J; bases unmatched to any gene: 5. Germline assignment: CDR1 LNHNV and CDR2 YYDKDF (reference sequence). The CDR3 sequence is 16 residues long. CDR3 sequence reads: CATSREKTSGKETQYF. The CDR3 DNA is TGTGCCACCAGCAGAGAAAAGACTAGCGGGAAGGAGACCCAGTACTTC.

The V gene is TRBV6-7, the J gene TRBJ2-1, with TRBD2 matching over 9 bases. TRBV6-7 is an ORF for which the function is uncertain. With V trimmed by 6 bases and J by 8 bases, 8 bases remained unmatched. CDR3 size: 14 residues. The CDR3 DNA sequence: TGTGCCAGCAGCCCCCCGGGACTAGCTCATGAGCAGTTCTTC. Amino acids: CASSPPGLAHEQFF.

The chain employs TRBV4-1 and TRBJ2-7; 7 nucleotides match TRBD2. J gave up 3 bases and V 0 bases, and 2 bases lay outside the gene matches. The CDR3 length is 14 residues. Germline V gives CDR1 MGHRA, CDR2 YSYEKL. For the CDR3, the DNA is TGCGCCAGCAGCCAAGATGGGGGGGACTACGAGCAGTACTTC. Encoded protein: CASSQDGGDYEQYF.

The gene calls are TRBV29-1 and TRBJ1-1; TRBD1 aligns across 8 bases. J gave up 1 base and V 0 bases, and 4 bases lay outside the gene matches. Germline V lookup: CDR1 SQVTM, CDR2 ANQGSEA. The CDR3 consists of 15 residues. This CDR3 is CSVEDRGTGNTEAFF. CDR3 coding DNA: TGCAGCGTTGAAGATCGCGGGACAGGGAACACTGAAGCTTTCTTT.

This chain joins TRBV28 and TRBJ1-3; 7 nucleotides match TRBD1. The ends lost 6 bases at V and 0 bases at J; junction bases unmatched: 2. This CDR3 is built from 14 residues. CDR1 is MDHEN and CDR2 is SYDVKM in the germline V gene. For the CDR3, the DNA is TGTGCCAGCAGCTGGGACAGCTCTGGAAACACCATATATTTT. Translating it yields CASSWDSSGNTIYF.

The chain links TRBV28 to TRBJ1-2, with 7 bases aligning to TRBD1. The V and J ends lost 4 bases and 12 bases, in that order; junction bases with no gene match: 14. The CDR3 covers 14 residues. The germline gives CDR1 MDHEN, CDR2 SYDVKM. CDR3 region: CASSSITGVGENTF. DNA of the CDR3: TGTGCCAGCAGTTCGATCACAGGGGTAGGGGAAAACACCTTC.

J is TRBJ1-1 and V is TRBV27; possible D gene TRBD1, 5 bases. The CDR3 runs 14 residues. The V gene lost 4 bases and the J gene lost 5 bases, with 14 bases spanning the gap. Looked up from germline, CDR1 is MNHEY and CDR2 is SMNVEV (reference sequence). The CDR3 sequence: CASSYSGGGTEAFF. CDR3 nucleotides: TGTGCCAGCAGTTACTCCGGGGGAGGAACTGAAGCTTTCTTT.

J is TRBJ2-7 and V is TRBV6-5; weak D call: TRBD2 (6 bases). Trimming stripped 6 bases from V and 7 bases from J, with 22 bases between. The CDR3 spans 15 residues. Germline CDR1 MNHEY, CDR2 SVGAGI. The CDR3: CASRATGAKAGEQYF. The CDR3 DNA reads TGTGCCAGCAGAGCGACTGGGGCAAAGGCGGGAGAGCAGTACTTC.

A few counts support this clone. CDR3 amino acids: CASSMLRDTRNDGYTF. The CDR3 DNA is TGTGCCAGTAGTATGCTTCGAGACACCCGGAACGATGGCTACACCTTC. The chain couples TRBV19 to TRBJ1-2; no firm D call. Trimming took 3 bases from V and 6 from J, leaving 20 bases between them. Germline V gives CDR1 LNHDA, CDR2 SQIVND (reference sequence). CDR3 length equals 16 residues.

This clone has a handful of counts. The rearrangement joins TRBV4-1 to TRBJ1-5; D is perhaps TRBD1 (5 bases). Germline-derived CDR1 and CDR2 are MGHRA and YSYEKL. V gave up 4 bases and J gave up 1 base, with 11 bases separating them. The CDR3 extends over 15 amino acids. The CDR3 region is CASSPQGISNQPQHF. CDR3 bases: TGCGCCAGCAGCCCCCAGGGTATAAGCAATCAGCCCCAGCATTTT.

The rearrangement links TRBV28 to TRBJ1-4; tentative D call: TRBD1 (5 bases). The germline V and J ends were trimmed by 1 base and 2 bases, with 8 bases remaining between them. CDR1 and CDR2 from the germline V gene are MDHEN and SYDVKM. This CDR3 contains 15 residues. The CDR3, as DNA: TGTGCCAGCAGTTTATTGGGGCAGACTAATGAAAAACTGTTTTTT. This sequence encodes CASSLLGQTNEKLFF. The entire variable domain, with the rest obtained from reference TRBV28 and TRBJ1-4, is as follows: DVKVTQSSRYLVKRTGEKVFLECVQDMDHENMFWYRQDPGLGLRLIYFSYDVKMKEKGDIPEGYSVSREKKERFSLILESASTNQTSMYLCASSLLGQTNEKLFFGSGTQLSVL.

V gene TRBV9 combines with J gene TRBJ2-4; TRBD2 matches at 7 bases. CDR3 length: 16 amino acids. The germline V gene encodes CDR1 SGDLS and CDR2 YYNGEE. V dropped 0 bases and J dropped 1; count of bases not matched to a gene: 4. The CDR3: CASSVGLAVAKNIQYF. CDR3 DNA sequence: TGTGCCAGCAGCGTAGGACTAGCAGTTGCCAAAAACATTCAGTACTTC. The whole variable domain, remainder taken from reference TRBV9 and TRBJ2-4, is DSGVTQTPKHLITATGQRVTLRCSPRSGDLSVYWYQQSLDQGLQFLIQYYNGEERAKGNILERFSAQQFPDLHSELNLSSLELGDSALYFCASSVGLAVAKNIQYFGAGTRLSVL.

The rearrangement joins TRBV9 to TRBJ2-7, with D perhaps TRBD2 (6 bases). V shed 4 bases and J shed 4 bases, with 18 bases lying between them. The CDR3 has 15 amino acids. Germline CDR1 reads SGDLS; CDR2 reads YYNGEE. The CDR3 sequence is CASSPLAGQGYEQYF. The DNA for the CDR3 is TGTGCCAGCAGCCCATTGGCGGGGCAGGGATACGAGCAGTACTTC.

This clone was seen a handful of times. The J gene is TRBJ2-1, the V gene TRBV18; TRBD1 agrees at 10 bases. There are 15 residues in the CDR3. Germline V gene sequence: CDR1 KGHSH, CDR2 LQKENI. J lost 5 bases, V lost 3 bases, and 4 bases had no gene match. Here the CDR3 DNA reads TGTGCCAGCTCACCGGTAGGGACAGGGGACAATGAGCAGTTCTTC. Protein sequence: CASSPVGTGDNEQFF.

This rearrangement joins TRBV7-3 to TRBJ2-6; 7 bases are shared with TRBD2. The CDR3 has 15 residues. J was trimmed by 2 bases and V by 3 bases; bases with no gene match: 1. Germline CDR1 SGHTA, CDR2 FQGTGA. The CDR3 region has the DNA TGTGCCAGCAGCTTGGGGGGGACTGGGGCCAACGTCCTGACTTTC. It specifies CASSLGGTGANVLTF.

J is TRBJ2-2 and V is TRBV6-4; 8 bases are shared with TRBD2. Germline values: CDR1 MRHNA, CDR2 SNTAGT. V lost 0 bases, J lost 1 base, and 1 base stayed unmatched. The CDR3 runs 16 residues. CDR3 region: CASSDSSGRNTGELFF. The CDR3 region has the DNA TGTGCCAGCAGTGACTCCAGCGGGAGGAACACCGGGGAGCTGTTTTTT.

The chain employs TRBV2 and TRBJ1-2; tentatively, D is TRBD1 (6 bases). This CDR3 has 12 residues. Trimming removed 9 bases at V and 2 bases at J, with 10 bases between. Germline lookup yields CDR1 SNHLY and CDR2 FYNNEI. The CDR3 loop reads CARRTENYGYTF. The CDR3 DNA reads TGTGCCAGGAGGACAGAAAACTATGGCTACACCTTC.

In DNA, the CDR3 is TGTGCCAGCAGCTTTTTCAGGACCTACGAGCAGTACTTC. It specifies CASSFFRTYEQYF. The chain has TRBV7-2 and TRBJ2-7; the D is unclear. Trimming removed 3 bases from V and 2 bases from J, with 8 bases in between. CDR3 length: 13 residues. The germline V gene has CDR1 SGHTA and CDR2 FQGNSA.

The CDR3, as DNA: TGTGCCAGCAGTATACAGGGAGTTGCCTACAATGAGCAGTTCTTC. This encodes CASSIQGVAYNEQFF. The gene calls are TRBV25-1 and TRBJ2-1; D possibly corresponds to TRBD1 (6 bases). The CDR3 length is 15 residues. The germline V and J ends were trimmed by 5 bases and 2 bases, with 13 bases remaining between them. CDR1 is MGHDK and CDR2 is SYGVNS in the germline V gene.

The chain carries TRBV5-5 and TRBJ1-5; a weak D match, TRBD1 (6 bases). Trimming removed 2 bases at V and 3 bases at J, with 12 bases between. The germline CDR1 and CDR2 sequences are SGHKS and YYEKEE (reference sequence). This CDR3 is 15 amino acids long. The CDR3 is CASSFAGQYNQPQHF. In DNA form, the CDR3 reads TGTGCCAGCAGCTTCGCTGGACAGTACAATCAGCCCCAGCATTTT.

V and J are TRBV7-2 and TRBJ2-4; possible D gene TRBD2, 5 bases. Germline V gene data show CDR1 as SGHTA and CDR2 as FQGNSA. V was trimmed by 5 bases and J by 8 bases, leaving 19 bases between them. This CDR3 comprises 15 residues. The CDR3 loop reads CASSPRGGRKDIQYF. For the CDR3, the DNA is TGTGCCAGCAGCCCCCGGGGTGGCAGGAAGGACATTCAGTACTTC.